The 19 T cell receptor beta chains listed next were all sequenced from one sample in a study of a mutant IDH1 vaccine in newly diagnosed glioma (dated by TCRdb to the early 2020s). These TCRs' antigens remain unknown. The time point label of this sample denotes: week 23, last vaccination. Each vaccine dose was 300 ug of a 20-mer mutant IDH1 peptide in Montanide, given subcutaneously with topical imiquimod. Receptor amplification or capture employed the immunoSEQ multiplex PCR assay. TCRdb obtained this table from immuneACCESS and retained in-frame rearrangements with V and J assigned. These tables miss some clones; where compared with another copy, unresolved V genes account for less than half of the shortfall, and the remainder is unexplained. This sample lists about 60,000 clones; 84% were detected once. The ten largest make up about 14% of the sample. This sample comprised PBMCs, obtained from a glioma patient whose treatment included an IDH1 peptide vaccine. The receptors derive from a man aged 18 to 29 with glioma.

The V call is TRBV2, the J call TRBJ2-7; D uncertain. The CDR3 spans 18 residues. V lost 4 bases to trimming and J lost 0 bases, with 22 bases between them. Germline CDR1 and CDR2: SNHLY and FYNNEI. The CDR3 reads CASSAGAAKKSSSYEQYF. DNA of the CDR3: TGTGCCAGCAGTGCAGGCGCAGCTAAAAAGTCGAGCTCCTACGAGCAGTACTTC.

This clone was counted once. The genes are TRBV2 and TRBJ2-7; 13 positions match TRBD2. Unmatched junction bases numbered 10, after V lost 8 bases and J lost 0 bases. The CDR3 has 17 residues. Germline assignment: CDR1 SNHLY and CDR2 FYNNEI. This chain's CDR3 is CASVGLAGATDSYEQYF. The CDR3 DNA reads as TGTGCCAGCGTCGGACTAGCGGGGGCCACTGACTCCTACGAGCAGTACTTC.

The CDR3 sequence: CASSYSMQLPYYEQYF. In DNA, the CDR3 is TGTGCCAGCAGTTACTCGATGCAGCTGCCCTACTACGAGCAGTACTTC. This rearrangement joins TRBV6-5 to TRBJ2-7; D is unresolved. Germline V lookup: CDR1 MNHEY, CDR2 SVGAGI. CDR3 size: 16 residues. Deletions cut 0 bases from V and 3 bases from J, with 15 bases between.

This chain links TRBV7-2 with TRBJ1-6, with 7 bases that match TRBD1. CDR3 length: 15 amino acids. Germline V gene sequence: CDR1 SGHTA, CDR2 FQGNSA. After removal of 1 base from V and 10 bases from J, the junction contained 7 bases not matched to a gene. The CDR3 region is CASSLGDRAGSPLHF. The CDR3 nucleotides read TGTGCCAGCAGCTTAGGCGACAGGGCAGGCTCACCCCTCCACTTT.

Sample share makes this clone medium-sized. The V and J genes are TRBV27 and TRBJ1-6; TRBD1 might be the D (5 bases). The germline gives CDR1 MNHEY, CDR2 SMNVEV (reference sequence). With 4 bases removed from V and 10 bases from J, the gap between germline ends came to 23 bases. The length of the CDR3 is 17 residues. The CDR3 nucleotides read TGTGCCAGCAGTTCCTTGACAGTCTCAATTTCTCGGTCACCCCTCCACTTT. Translating gives CASSSLTVSISRSPLHF.

The chain carries TRBV13 and TRBJ2-3; 10 nucleotides align to TRBD1. Trimming cost V 2 bases and J 6 bases; bases outside gene matches: 11. Germline V CDR1 and CDR2: PRHDT, FYEKMQ (reference sequence). This CDR3 has 17 residues. The CDR3 DNA is TGTGCCAGCAGCTTAATGCCCGACAGGGGGCGAGCGGATACGCAGTATTTT. Encoded protein: CASSLMPDRGRADTQYF.

The chain couples TRBV28 to TRBJ2-7; D may be TRBD1 (7 bases). V lost 7 bases and J 1 base, leaving 14 bases between the germline ends. The CDR3 totals 14 residues. CDR1 is MDHEN and CDR2 is SYDVKM in the germline V gene. Here the CDR3 DNA reads TGTGCCAGCATGCAGGGGGGTTATTCCTACGAGCAGTACTTC. It translates to CASMQGGYSYEQYF.

The chain links TRBV4-1 to TRBJ2-3; D is uncertain. The germline V gene encodes CDR1 MGHRA and CDR2 YSYEKL. Trimming took 3 bases from V and 6 from J, leaving 13 bases between them. The CDR3 totals 14 residues. This chain's CDR3 is CASSHEKSGDTQYF. DNA of the CDR3: TGCGCCAGCAGCCACGAGAAAAGTGGCGATACGCAGTATTTT.

The rearrangement links TRBV6-5 to TRBJ1-6; D gene uncertain. This CDR3 has 14 residues. Trimming removed 6 bases from V and 7 bases from J, with 13 bases in between. CDR1 is MNHEY, CDR2 SVGAGI, per germline. CDR3 DNA: TGTGCCAGCAGCACGTGGGATGGGAATTCACCCCTCCACTTT. It is translated as CASSTWDGNSPLHF.

The V gene is TRBV19, the J gene TRBJ2-2; D perhaps matches TRBD1 (5 bases). The V end lost 5 bases, the J end lost 5 bases, and 15 bases lay between the germline ends. Germline V lookup: CDR1 LNHDA, CDR2 SQIVND (reference sequence). This CDR3 is 15 amino acids long. The CDR3 nucleotides are TGTGCCAGTAGTTCGTCAATTAGGGGAACCGGGGAGCTGTTTTTT. This encodes CASSSSIRGTGELFF.

In its sample, this clone was seen once. This rearrangement joins TRBV19 to TRBJ1-5; D not certain. Germline V lookup: CDR1 LNHDA, CDR2 SQIVND (reference sequence). Trimming took off 3 bases at V and 3 bases at J, with 9 bases between the two ends. This CDR3 is built from 14 residues. CDR3 in amino acids: CASSIKVINQPQHF. CDR3 nucleotides: TGTGCCAGTAGTATTAAAGTGATCAATCAGCCCCAGCATTTT.

The rearrangement uses TRBV7-2 and TRBJ2-7; the match to TRBD1 covers 8 bases. V was pared by 5 bases and J by 5 bases, with 11 bases of the junction left unmatched. Germline V gene sequence: CDR1 SGHTA, CDR2 FQGNSA. The CDR3 runs 15 residues. Here the CDR3 DNA reads TGTGCCAGCAGCCCCGAAGGGACAGGTAACGACGAGCAGTACTTC. Translated, it gives CASSPEGTGNDEQYF. The complete variable domain, with remaining parts taken from reference TRBV7-2 and TRBJ2-7, reads GAGVSQSPSNKVTEKGKDVELRCDPISGHTALYWYRQSLGQGLEFLIYFQGNSAPDKSGLPSDRFSAERTGGSVSTLTIQRTQQEDSAVYLCASSPEGTGNDEQYFGPGTRLTVT.

The chain joins TRBV9 to TRBJ2-6, with TRBD2 as a possible D gene (6 bases). The germline V and J ends were trimmed by 4 bases and 2 bases, with 16 bases remaining between them. Germline-derived CDR1 and CDR2 are SGDLS and YYNGEE. The CDR3 consists of 17 residues. The CDR3 region is CASSPRLARTGANVLTF. The CDR3 bases are TGTGCCAGCAGCCCTCGGCTAGCGCGGACTGGGGCCAACGTCCTGACTTTC.

The V call is TRBV21-1, the J call TRBJ1-3. TRBV21-1 is shown as a pseudogene. This CDR3 comprises 13 residues. CDR3 amino acids: CASSKGKGNTIYF. CDR3 in DNA: TGTGCCAGCAGCAAAGGTAAAGGGAACACCATATATTTT.

This clone was observed once. The chain combines TRBV15 with TRBJ2-1; maybe TRBD1 (6 bases). Trimming removed 3 bases at V and 4 bases at J, with 13 bases between. The germline V gene has CDR1 LNHNV and CDR2 YYDKDF (reference sequence). The CDR3 covers 15 residues. DNA for the CDR3: TGTGCCACCAGCAGGGACCTGGGACAATACAATGAGCAGTTCTTC. Its translation is CATSRDLGQYNEQFF.

The V gene is TRBV6-5, the J gene TRBJ1-3; D is undetermined. Germline assignment: CDR1 MNHEY and CDR2 SVGAGI. Trimming cost V 7 bases and J 7 bases, with 11 bases left between them. The CDR3 has 12 amino acids. CDR3 bases: TGTGCCAGCACCAACGCTTGGAACACCATATATTTT. It codes for CASTNAWNTIYF.

This clone was seen only once. The chain has TRBV28 and TRBJ1-2; D perhaps matches TRBD1 (6 bases). The germline CDR1 and CDR2 sequences are MDHEN and SYDVKM. Deletions cut 8 bases from V and 2 bases from J, with 12 bases between. CDR3 length equals 13 residues. The CDR3 spells CASRTGPNYGYTF. CDR3 DNA sequence: TGTGCCAGCCGTACAGGGCCCAACTATGGCTACACCTTC.

The genes are TRBV29-1 and TRBJ2-4, with D possibly being TRBD2 (6 bases). Germline values: CDR1 SQVTM, CDR2 ANQGSEA. V lost 4 bases and J 9 bases, leaving 16 bases between the germline ends. This CDR3 has 13 residues. CDR3 in DNA: TGCAGCGTTGCGGAGGGGCAGCGAGGCATTCAGTACTTC. It encodes CSVAEGQRGIQYF.

The chain recombines TRBV27 with TRBJ2-2, with D maybe TRBD1 (5 bases). The CDR3 consists of 14 residues. Trimming pared 2 bases from V and 4 bases from J, leaving 8 bases between. The germline V gene has CDR1 MNHEY and CDR2 SMNVEV (reference sequence). The CDR3 here is CASSLAGSTGELFF. Written as DNA, the CDR3 is TGTGCCAGCAGTTTAGCAGGGTCCACCGGGGAGCTGTTTTTT.